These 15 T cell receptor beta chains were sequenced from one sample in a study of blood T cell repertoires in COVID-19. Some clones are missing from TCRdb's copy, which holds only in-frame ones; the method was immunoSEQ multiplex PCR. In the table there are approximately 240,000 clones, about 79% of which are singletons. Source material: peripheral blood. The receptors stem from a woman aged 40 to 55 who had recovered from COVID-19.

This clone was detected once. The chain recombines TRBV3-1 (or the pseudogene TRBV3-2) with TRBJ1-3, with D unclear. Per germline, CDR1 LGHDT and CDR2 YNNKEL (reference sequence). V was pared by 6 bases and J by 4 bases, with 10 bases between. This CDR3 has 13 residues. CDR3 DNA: TGTGCCAGCAGGTCCTGGCCCGGAAACACCATATATTTT. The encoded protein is CASRSWPGNTIYF.

The CDR3 loop is CASTTGSGELFF. The CDR3 nucleotides are TGTGCCAGCACAACAGGGTCCGGGGAGCTGTTTTTT. V gene TRBV12-3 or TRBV12-4 combines with J gene TRBJ2-2; possibly TRBD1 for D (6 bases). The CDR3 extends over 12 amino acids. With 7 bases removed from V and 6 bases from J, the gap between germline ends came to 9 bases.

CDR3 region: CASSYNRRLAYNEQFF. The CDR3 region has the DNA TGTGCCAGCAGTTACAACCGGCGACTAGCCTACAATGAGCAGTTCTTC. V usage is TRBV11-2 and J usage is TRBJ2-1; a weak D match, TRBD2 (6 bases). Germline V gives CDR1 SGHAT, CDR2 FQNNGV. This CDR3 contains 16 residues. The V end was cut by 6 bases, the J end by 2 bases, with 17 bases between.

This chain's CDR3 is CASSFRDSNQPQHF. The CDR3 nucleotides are TGTGCCAGCTCATTTCGGGATAGCAATCAGCCCCAGCATTTT. The chain couples TRBV18 to TRBJ1-5; D gene ambiguous. V lost 5 bases, J lost 0 bases, and 8 bases lay in between. Germline assignment: CDR1 KGHSH and CDR2 LQKENI. This CDR3 contains 14 residues.

The CDR3 nucleotides read TGTGCCAGCTCACCTACAGGGAACTATGGCTACACCTTC. Translating gives CASSPTGNYGYTF. The chain employs TRBV18 and TRBJ1-2; D might be TRBD1 (6 bases). The V gene lost 3 bases and the J gene lost 2 bases, with 7 bases spanning the gap. CDR3 length: 13 amino acids. In germline, CDR1 is KGHSH, CDR2 LQKENI.

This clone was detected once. CDR3 sequence: CASSDTRVAFTDTQYF. DNA of the CDR3: TGTGCCAGCAGTGATACCAGGGTCGCATTCACAGATACGCAGTATTTT. The chain is built from TRBV6-1 and TRBJ2-3; D might be TRBD1 (5 bases). CDR1 MNHNS and CDR2 SASEGT come from the germline V gene. Trimming shortened V by 3 bases and J by 2 bases, and 15 bases separated the two germline ends. The CDR3 extends over 16 amino acids.

Here the CDR3 reads CAISNTGQEQFF. CDR3 DNA: TGTGCCATCAGCAATACAGGACAGGAGCAGTTCTTC. The chain carries TRBV10-3 and TRBJ2-1, with a weak D call TRBD1 (6 bases). CDR1 is ENHRY, CDR2 SYGVKD, per germline. Trimming pared 6 bases from V and 10 bases from J, leaving 13 bases between. The CDR3 sequence is 12 residues long.

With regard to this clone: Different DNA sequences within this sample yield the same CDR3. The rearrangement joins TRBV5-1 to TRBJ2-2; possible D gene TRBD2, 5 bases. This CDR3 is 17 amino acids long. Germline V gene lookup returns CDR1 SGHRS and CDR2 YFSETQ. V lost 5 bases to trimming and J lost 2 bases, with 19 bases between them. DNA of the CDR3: TGCGCCAGCAGTTCCACCCTCGGGGTCTCAAACACCGGGGAGCTGTTTTTT. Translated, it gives CASSSTLGVSNTGELFF.

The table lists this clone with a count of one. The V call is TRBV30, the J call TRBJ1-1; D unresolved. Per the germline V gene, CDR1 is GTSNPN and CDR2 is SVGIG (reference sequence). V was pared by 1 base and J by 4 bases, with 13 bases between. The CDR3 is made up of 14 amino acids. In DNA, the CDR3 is TGTGCCTGGAGTGAGACATCCCGGGGCACTGAAGCTTTCTTT. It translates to CAWSETSRGTEAFF.

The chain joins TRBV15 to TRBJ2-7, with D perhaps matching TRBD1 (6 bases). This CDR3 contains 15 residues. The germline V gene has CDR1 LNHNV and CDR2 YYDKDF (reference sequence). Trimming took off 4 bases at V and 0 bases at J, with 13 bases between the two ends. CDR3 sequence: CATSIEIGGSYEQYF. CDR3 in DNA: TGTGCCACCAGCATCGAAATAGGGGGCTCCTACGAGCAGTACTTC.

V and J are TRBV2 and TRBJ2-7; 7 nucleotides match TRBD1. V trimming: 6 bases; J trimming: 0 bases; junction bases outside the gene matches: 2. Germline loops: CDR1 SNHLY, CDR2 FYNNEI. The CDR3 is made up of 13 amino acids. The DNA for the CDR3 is TGTGCCAGCAGCCCAGGGGGCTCCTACGAGCAGTACTTC. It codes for CASSPGGSYEQYF. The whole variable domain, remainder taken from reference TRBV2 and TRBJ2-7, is EPEVTQTPSHQVTQMGQEVILRCVPISNHLYFYWYRQILGQKVEFLVSFYNNEISEKSEIFDDQFSVERPDGSNFTLKIRSTKLEDSAMYFCASSPGGSYEQYFGPGTRLTVT.

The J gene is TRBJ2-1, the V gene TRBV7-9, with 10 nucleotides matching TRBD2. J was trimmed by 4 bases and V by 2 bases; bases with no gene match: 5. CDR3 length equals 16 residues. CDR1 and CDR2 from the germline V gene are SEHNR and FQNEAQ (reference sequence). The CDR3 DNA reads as TGTGCCAGCAGCTTAATGGGGACTAGCGAATACAATGAGCAGTTCTTC. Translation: CASSLMGTSEYNEQFF. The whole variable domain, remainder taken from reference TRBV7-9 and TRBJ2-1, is DTGVSQNPRHKITKRGQNVTFRCDPISEHNRLYWYRQTLGQGPEFLTYFQNEAQLEKSRLLSDRFSAERPKGSFSTLEIQRTEQGDSAMYLCASSLMGTSEYNEQFFGPGTRLTVL.

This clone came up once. CDR3 sequence: CASSSTGGDSPLHF. In DNA form, the CDR3 reads TGTGCCAGCAGCTCGACAGGGGGTGATTCACCCCTCCACTTT. This rearrangement joins TRBV7-6 to TRBJ1-6; 9 nucleotides match TRBD1. The germline CDR1 and CDR2 sequences are SGHVS and FNYEAQ. The CDR3 consists of 14 residues. The ends lost 4 bases at V and 8 bases at J; junction bases unmatched: 3.

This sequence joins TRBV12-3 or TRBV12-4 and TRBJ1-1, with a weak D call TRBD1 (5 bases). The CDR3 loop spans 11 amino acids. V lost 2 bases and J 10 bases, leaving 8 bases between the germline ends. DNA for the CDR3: TGTGCCAGCAGTTTAAAAGGGGTAGCTTTCTTT. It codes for CASSLKGVAFF.

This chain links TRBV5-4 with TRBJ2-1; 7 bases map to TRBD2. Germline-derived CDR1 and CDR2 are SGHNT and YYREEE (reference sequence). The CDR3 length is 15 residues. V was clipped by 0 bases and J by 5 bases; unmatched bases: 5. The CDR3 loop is CASSLGTSADNEQFF. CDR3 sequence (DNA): TGTGCCAGCAGCTTGGGCACTAGCGCGGACAATGAGCAGTTCTTC.